This T cell receptor beta chain was retrieved from a study of identical twins. This clonotype came up a few times. CDR1 is DFQATT, CDR2 SNEGSKA, per germline (reference sequence). Trimming at V came to 0 bases and at J to 0 bases, leaving 7 bases not matched to a gene. The CDR3 is 16 residues long. TCRdb itself ran the 5' RACE reads through MiXCR, one entry per CDR3 protein. This repertoire shows about 340,000 distinct CDR3 sequences, roughly an eighth found once; its top ten account for more than 6%. The same specimen was also included in a second study, on yellow fever vaccine responses in identical twins.

V is TRBV20-1 and J is TRBJ2-7; 8 bases line up with TRBD2. Specimen: CD8+ T cells sorted from blood. This sequence originates from a woman aged 18-29 years in good health. The DNA for the CDR3 is TGCAGTGCTAGAGATTCGGGGGGGACACACTCCTACGAGCAGTACTTC. Translation: CSARDSGGTHSYEQYF.